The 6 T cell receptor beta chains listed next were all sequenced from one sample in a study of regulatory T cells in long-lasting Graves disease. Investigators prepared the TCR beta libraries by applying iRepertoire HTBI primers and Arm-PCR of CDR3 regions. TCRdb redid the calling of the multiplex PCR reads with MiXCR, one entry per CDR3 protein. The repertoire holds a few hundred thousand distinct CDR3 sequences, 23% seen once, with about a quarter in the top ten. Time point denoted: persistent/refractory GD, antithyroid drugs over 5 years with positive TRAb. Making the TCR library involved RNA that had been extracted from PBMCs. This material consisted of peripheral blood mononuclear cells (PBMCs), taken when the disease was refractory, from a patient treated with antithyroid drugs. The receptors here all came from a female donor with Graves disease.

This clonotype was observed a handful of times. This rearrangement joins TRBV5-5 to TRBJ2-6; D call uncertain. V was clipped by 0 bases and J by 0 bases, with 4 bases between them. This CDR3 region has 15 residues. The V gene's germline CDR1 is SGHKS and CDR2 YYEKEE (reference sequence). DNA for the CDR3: TGTGCCAGCAGCTTGGCCATCTCTGGGGCCAACGTCCTGACTTTC. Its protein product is CASSLAISGANVLTF.

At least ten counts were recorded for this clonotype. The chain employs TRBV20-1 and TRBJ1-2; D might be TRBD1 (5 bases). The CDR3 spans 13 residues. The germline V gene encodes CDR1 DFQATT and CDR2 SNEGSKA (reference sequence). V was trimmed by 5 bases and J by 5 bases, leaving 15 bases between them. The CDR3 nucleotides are TGCAGTGCTGTCTCCAACAGGATTTATGGCTACACCTTC. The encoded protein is CSAVSNRIYGYTF.

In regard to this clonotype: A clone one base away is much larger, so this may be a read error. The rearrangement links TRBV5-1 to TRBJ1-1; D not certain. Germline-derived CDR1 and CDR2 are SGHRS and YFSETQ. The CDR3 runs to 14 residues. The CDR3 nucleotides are TGCGCCAGCGGCTTCCGGCAGCCGAACACTGAAGCTTTCTTT. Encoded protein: CASGFRQPNTEAFF.

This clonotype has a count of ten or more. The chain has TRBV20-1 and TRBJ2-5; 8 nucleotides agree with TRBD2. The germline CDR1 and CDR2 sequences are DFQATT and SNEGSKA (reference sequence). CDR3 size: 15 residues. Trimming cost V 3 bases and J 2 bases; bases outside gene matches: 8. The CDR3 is CSARNPGGRQETQYF. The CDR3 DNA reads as TGCAGTGCTAGGAACCCGGGAGGGCGTCAAGAGACCCAGTACTTC.

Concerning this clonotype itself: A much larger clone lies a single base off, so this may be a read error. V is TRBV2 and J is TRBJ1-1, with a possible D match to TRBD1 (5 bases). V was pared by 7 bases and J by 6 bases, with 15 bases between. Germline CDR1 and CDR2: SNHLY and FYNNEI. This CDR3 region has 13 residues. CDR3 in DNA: TGTGCCAGCACCCGGGACGGGGGAGCTGAAGCTTTCTTT. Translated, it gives CASTRDGGAEAFF.

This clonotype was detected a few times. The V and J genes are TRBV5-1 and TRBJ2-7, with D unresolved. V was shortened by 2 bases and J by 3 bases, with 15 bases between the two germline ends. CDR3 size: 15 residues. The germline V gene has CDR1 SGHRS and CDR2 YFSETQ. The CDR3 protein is CASSFPRTGRYEQYF. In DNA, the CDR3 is TGCGCCAGCAGCTTCCCTCGGACCGGACGCTACGAGCAGTACTTC.